The clone carrying this T cell receptor (beta chain) was counted a single time. Its antigen is still unknown. Some clones are missing from TCRdb's copy, which holds only in-frame ones; the method was immunoSEQ multiplex PCR. This sample has some 30,000 clones, with over 70% found just once. Expansion of antigen-specific CD4+ T cells with viral peptide pools was carried out by the ViraFEST assay before sequencing. CD4+ T cells were isolated after around ten days of culture. Participants received two doses of either the BNT162b2 or mRNA-1273 vaccine. Vaccinated participants had no history of SARS-CoV-2 infection and tested negative for nucleocapsid antibodies. Days 3 and 7 saw half the medium replaced with IL-2 medium. The sample belongs to a study of vaccination effects on CD4 cells after COVID-19. Across the whole study: Post-vaccine sampling took place a median of 72 days after the second dose.

Germline loops: CDR1 KGHSY, CDR2 FQNENV. Trimming cost V 1 base and J 8 bases, with 11 bases left between them. There are 13 residues in the CDR3. The sample consisted of CD4+ T cells from PBMCs cultured with HCoV-229E spike peptides, taken after COVID-19 vaccination. This TCR was recovered from a human donor who received a COVID-19 vaccine. The V and J genes are TRBV16 and TRBJ1-2, with D unclear. The CDR3 protein is CASSQLRAEGYTF. CDR3 sequence (DNA): TGTGCCAGCAGCCAATTACGGGCAGAAGGCTACACCTTC.